This T cell receptor (beta chain) was identified during a study of blood T cell repertoires in COVID-19. Study information: Sites in the United States, Italy and Spain provided acute and convalescent COVID-19 samples. PBMCs, B-cell-depleted T cells, or T cells were the source of the cDNA or gDNA that made up the material.

Assay: immunoSEQ multiplex PCR; the TCRdb copy retains only in-frame clones and omits some. This sample has under 15,000 clones, with about 88% found just once. The source of this sequence is a human donor in a cohort sampled during active COVID-19. Sequenced sample: peripheral blood.

Here the CDR3 reads CASSFQPGQGCTGELFF. The CDR3 DNA is TGTGCCAGCAGCTTTCAACCGGGACAGGGATGCACCGGGGAGCTGTTTTTT. The V and J genes are TRBV7-9 and TRBJ2-2; 9 bases fit TRBD1. CDR1 and CDR2 (germline): SEHNR, FQNEAQ (reference sequence). The V gene end was trimmed by 3 bases and the J gene end by 4 bases; junction bases not matched to a gene: 9. The CDR3 is 17 amino acids.